This passage covers 14 T cell receptor beta chains from one sample sequenced in a study of blood T cell repertoires in COVID-19. Sequenced by immunoSEQ multiplex PCR; TCRdb stores in-frame clones only, minus some. The profile shows a few hundred thousand clones, about 90% of them singletons. Sequenced sample: PBMCs or T cells enriched from blood (not recorded which). Receptor source: a woman aged 18-29 years with acute COVID-19.

The sample holds a few counts of this clone. The chain uses TRBV5-6 and TRBJ1-3, with D unresolved. Between the trimmed V and J ends, which lost 3 bases and 0 bases, there was a span of 13 bases. The V gene's germline CDR1 is SGHDT and CDR2 YYEEEE. The CDR3 loop spans 16 amino acids. The CDR3: CASSSSRRSSGNTIYF. The CDR3, as DNA: TGTGCCAGCAGCTCCAGTCGCCGGAGCTCTGGAAACACCATATATTTT.

The chain carries TRBV28 and TRBJ1-4, with D uncertain. Germline CDR1 is MDHEN and CDR2 is SYDVKM. This CDR3 is 14 amino acids long. V dropped 7 bases and J dropped 4 bases, with 13 bases sitting between them. CDR3 sequence (DNA): TGTGCCAGCAACATGCCGGGAGTTAATGAAAAACTGTTTTTT. This gives the protein CASNMPGVNEKLFF.

The V call is TRBV27, the J call TRBJ2-3, with D possibly being TRBD2 (6 bases). The V end lost 4 bases, the J end lost 4 bases, and 15 bases lay between the germline ends. The CDR3 has 15 residues. Germline CDR1 and CDR2: MNHEY and SMNVEV (reference sequence). CDR3 nucleotides: TGTGCCAGCAGTTGGGGCCAGGGAGGCGCAGATACGCAGTATTTT. This encodes CASSWGQGGADTQYF.

This clone was found a few times. The chain recombines TRBV2 with TRBJ2-7; D uncertain. Trimming left V 7 bases short and J 0 bases short, with 13 bases between. This CDR3 comprises 14 residues. CDR1 is SNHLY, CDR2 FYNNEI, per germline. The CDR3 protein is CASTSSQNSYEQYF. The CDR3 region has the DNA TGTGCCAGCACCTCGTCACAAAACTCCTACGAGCAGTACTTC. Drawing the rest from reference TRBV2 and TRBJ2-7, the complete variable domain is EPEVTQTPSHQVTQMGQEVILRCVPISNHLYFYWYRQILGQKVEFLVSFYNNEISEKSEIFDDQFSVERPDGSNFTLKIRSTKLEDSAMYFCASTSSQNSYEQYFGPGTRLTVT.

This CDR3 reads CASSSQVQGAGANVLTF. CDR3 DNA: TGCGCCAGCAGCTCCCAAGTGCAGGGGGCTGGGGCCAACGTCCTGACTTTC. The chain joins TRBV5-1 to TRBJ2-6, with 7 bases matching TRBD1. V dropped 3 bases and J dropped 2; count of bases not matched to a gene: 8. Germline V gives CDR1 SGHRS, CDR2 YFSETQ. This CDR3 has 17 amino acids.

This clone has only a few counts. The chain carries TRBV7-3 and TRBJ1-2; possibly TRBD1 for D (6 bases). There are 13 residues in the CDR3. The germline V gene has CDR1 SGHTA and CDR2 FQGTGA. V lost 5 bases to trimming and J lost 2 bases, with 9 bases between them. CDR3 bases: TGTGCCAGCAGCCCCGGGACAAACTATGGCTACACCTTC. This encodes CASSPGTNYGYTF.

V is TRBV6-4 and J is TRBJ1-5; D is possibly TRBD1 (5 bases). The ends were cut back, 4 bases at V and 0 bases at J, with 10 bases in the middle. CDR3 length: 15 amino acids. Germline V CDR1 and CDR2: MRHNA, SNTAGT. In DNA form, the CDR3 reads TGTGCCAGCAGTGGCCAAAGGGGTAGCAATCAGCCCCAGCATTTT. Encoded protein: CASSGQRGSNQPQHF.

This clone was seen just once. The chain is built from TRBV28 and TRBJ2-1, with TRBD1 identical over 7 bases. The CDR3 consists of 14 residues. V dropped 2 bases and J dropped 9; count of bases not matched to a gene: 7. Germline loops: CDR1 MDHEN, CDR2 SYDVKM. This CDR3 reads CASSLVQGYAEQFF. The CDR3 DNA is TGTGCCAGCAGTTTAGTACAGGGGTATGCTGAGCAGTTCTTC. The whole variable domain, remainder taken from reference TRBV28 and TRBJ2-1, is DVKVTQSSRYLVKRTGEKVFLECVQDMDHENMFWYRQDPGLGLRLIYFSYDVKMKEKGDIPEGYSVSREKKERFSLILESASTNQTSMYLCASSLVQGYAEQFFGPGTRLTVL.

CDR3 sequence: CAITFRQGGIDEQYF. The CDR3 DNA sequence: TGTGCCATCACCTTCCGACAGGGGGGTATAGACGAGCAGTACTTC. This sequence joins TRBV10-3 and TRBJ2-7; 9 bases line up with TRBD1. The CDR3 loop spans 15 amino acids. V was clipped by 7 bases and J by 5 bases; unmatched bases: 12. The V gene's germline CDR1 is ENHRY and CDR2 SYGVKD.

V and J are TRBV5-1 and TRBJ2-3; 8 bases map to TRBD2. Trimming at V came to 2 bases and at J to 4 bases, leaving 6 bases not matched to a gene. This CDR3 has 15 residues. Germline V lookup: CDR1 SGHRS, CDR2 YFSETQ. CDR3 bases: TGCGCCAGCAGCTTCGGCGGGAGGCACGCAGATACGCAGTATTTT. As protein: CASSFGGRHADTQYF.

This chain connects TRBV18 to TRBJ1-1; tentatively, D is TRBD1 (5 bases). This CDR3 has 13 amino acids. In germline, CDR1 is KGHSH, CDR2 LQKENI. V shed 7 bases and J shed 2 bases, with 11 bases lying between them. CDR3 sequence reads: CASLTGSNTEAFF. CDR3 coding DNA: TGTGCCAGCTTAACAGGAAGCAACACTGAAGCTTTCTTT.

The chain recombines TRBV18 with TRBJ1-3; D ambiguous. The germline V gene has CDR1 KGHSH and CDR2 LQKENI. V dropped 3 bases and J dropped 0 bases, with 15 bases sitting between them. This CDR3 has 17 residues. CDR3 amino acids: CASSPGGLLLSGNTIYF. CDR3 DNA: TGTGCCAGCTCACCCGGAGGACTGCTGCTCTCTGGAAACACCATATATTTT.

The chain is built from TRBV7-9 and TRBJ1-4; 7 bases are a match to TRBD1. V shed 5 bases and J 7 bases; nucleotides not matched to a gene: 7. This CDR3 contains 14 residues. Germline V lookup: CDR1 SEHNR, CDR2 FQNEAQ (reference sequence). The chain's CDR3 is CASSKQGWGEKLFF. CDR3 coding DNA: TGTGCCAGCAGCAAACAGGGGTGGGGTGAAAAACTGTTTTTT.

The V gene is TRBV7-3, the J gene TRBJ2-2, with D perhaps TRBD2 (5 bases). This CDR3 has 15 amino acids. The germline gives CDR1 SGHTA, CDR2 FQGTGA. Trimming pared 7 bases from V and 2 bases from J, leaving 14 bases between. CDR3 sequence (DNA): TGTGCCAGCAAGATTGAGAGCGGCAACACCGGGGAGCTGTTTTTT. Protein: CASKIESGNTGELFF.